The entry that follows covers one T cell receptor beta chain sequence. Participants came from 20 to 25 US areas, aged about 18 to 89 years. Clinical history reported by participants formed the basis on which cohorts were assigned. Clones were sequenced by immunoSEQ multiplex PCR, and TCRdb holds only the in-frame ones, with some missing. Seen here are about 250,000 clones, approximately 85% observed once, and the top ten hold about 9.3%. The data were obtained in a study of blood T cell repertoires in COVID-19. CDR3 size: 16 residues. The germline V gene encodes CDR1 SGHTA and CDR2 FQGNSA. Trimming left V 5 bases short and J 4 bases short, with 20 bases between.

The sample consisted of PBMCs or T cells enriched from blood (not recorded which). The TCR sequence derives from a woman aged 45-60 years with acute COVID-19. This chain joins TRBV7-2 and TRBJ1-1; D unclear. The DNA of the CDR3 is TGTGCCAGCAGCGCACTGGTGCGACTCCCGGGCACTGAAGCTTTCTTT. Protein: CASSALVRLPGTEAFF.